The T cell receptor (beta chain) under discussion was sequenced for a study of CD8+CD57+ T cells in acquired aplastic anemia. General study findings and limits: Patients did not significantly differ from controls in CD8+ Simpson's diversity.

Using genomic DNA as the template, TCR beta VDJ and CDR3 profiling was carried out. TCRdb reprocessed the reads with MiXCR, giving one entry per CDR3 protein. The sample holds 190,000 or so distinct CDR3 sequences, approximately 48% seen once. Patients selected for sequencing had displayed CD8+CD57+ cell expansion by flow cytometry. There was no therapy given to any patient before the blood sampling took place. Details on this clonotype: Its matching antigen is unknown.

Germline CDR1 reads DFQATT; CDR2 reads SNEGSKA (reference sequence). With 6 bases clipped from V and 5 bases from J, the junction kept 7 bases outside the gene matches. The CDR3 has 13 amino acids. The sequence was collected from a human donor with aplastic anemia. Specimen: sorted CD4+, CD8+, or CD8+CD57+ T cells (not recorded which) from PBMCs. This chain uses TRBV20-1 with TRBJ2-5; 9 nucleotides line up with TRBD2. The CDR3 region is CSASSGMRETQYF. CDR3 nucleotide sequence: TGCAGTGCCTCTAGCGGGATGAGGGAGACCCAGTACTTC.